These 3 T cell receptor beta chains were sequenced from one sample in a study of T cell changes during pregnancy in multiple sclerosis. Method: immunoSEQ multiplex PCR; TCRdb's copy keeps in-frame clones and lacks some. This sample has around 70,000 clones, with roughly 89% found just once. Source: peripheral blood, taken in the second trimester of pregnancy. Source of these receptors: a female donor with multiple sclerosis, enrolled in a pregnancy study.

The chain has TRBV15 and TRBJ1-3; 7 bases line up with TRBD1. Germline V CDR1 and CDR2: LNHNV, YYDKDF (reference sequence). This CDR3 has 17 amino acids. Germline trimming cut 0 bases from V and 0 bases from J; bases unmatched to any gene: 5. CDR3 loop: CATSRDRGQSSGNTIYF. The CDR3 bases are TGTGCCACCAGCAGAGATAGGGGACAGAGCTCTGGAAACACCATATATTTT.

The chain uses TRBV7-2 and TRBJ1-5; D is uncertain. Trimming took 7 bases from V and 2 from J, leaving 12 bases between them. Germline-derived CDR1 and CDR2 are SGHTA and FQGNSA. This CDR3 has 14 residues. Written as DNA, the CDR3 is TGTGCCAGCAACCCGGCGGGAGGCAATCAGCCCCAGCATTTT. Amino acid sequence: CASNPAGGNQPQHF.

This rearrangement joins TRBV19 to TRBJ2-7, with D perhaps matching TRBD1 (6 bases). V lost 2 bases and J lost 0, with 20 bases in between. Germline CDR1 and CDR2: LNHDA and SQIVND (reference sequence). This CDR3 is 18 amino acids long. CDR3 protein: CASSIKGTSGTFSYEQYF. For the CDR3, the DNA is TGTGCCAGTAGTATAAAAGGAACTTCAGGGACATTCTCCTACGAGCAGTACTTC.